A single sample is the source of the 5 T cell receptor beta chains below, sequenced in a study of cytomegalovirus exposure and HLA in healthy donors. In the PCR, 60 Vbeta and 13 Jbeta primers were used. Data came from immunoSEQ multiplex PCR; TCRdb stores just in-frame clones and leaves some out. The sample lists about 180,000 clones, roughly 82% seen once, with roughly 1.4% in the top ten. The sequencing sample was made of PBMCs. These receptors were taken from a man aged 35 to 55 in good health and CMV-seronegative.

The table lists this clone with a few counts. The chain uses TRBV19 and TRBJ1-1; D is undetermined. This CDR3 is built from 11 residues. Trimming shortened V by 8 bases and J by 3 bases, and 7 bases separated the two germline ends. Germline V lookup: CDR1 LNHDA, CDR2 SQIVND (reference sequence). CDR3 DNA sequence: TGTGCCAGTTTCGCGTACACTGAAGCTTTCTTT. Translating gives CASFAYTEAFF.

The chain carries TRBV20-1 and TRBJ2-7; D unclear. The germline V gene has CDR1 DFQATT and CDR2 SNEGSKA (reference sequence). Trimming stripped 7 bases from V and 6 bases from J, with 10 bases between. There are 10 residues in the CDR3. DNA for the CDR3: TGCAGTGTGTACGGCGGCGAGCAGTACTTC. This sequence encodes CSVYGGEQYF.

The rearrangement joins TRBV30 to TRBJ2-7; a weak D match, TRBD2 (6 bases). Germline V gives CDR1 GTSNPN, CDR2 SVGIG (reference sequence). The CDR3 sequence is 13 residues long. Trimming shortened V by 8 bases and J by 2 bases, and 16 bases separated the two germline ends. CDR3 bases: TGTGCCATATCGCAGGGAGGCCCCTACGAGCAGTACTTC. This encodes CAISQGGPYEQYF.

The chain links TRBV5-1 to TRBJ2-3; D call uncertain. In germline, CDR1 is SGHRS, CDR2 YFSETQ. V lost 1 base, J lost 0 bases, and 6 bases lay in between. The CDR3 spans 14 residues. The DNA for the CDR3 is TGCGCCAGCAGCTTGATCGGGAGCACAGATACGCAGTATTTT. This encodes CASSLIGSTDTQYF.

The V and J genes are TRBV28 and TRBJ2-1, with 12 nucleotides matching TRBD2. V shed 3 bases and J 8 bases; nucleotides not matched to a gene: 11. Germline V CDR1 and CDR2: MDHEN, SYDVKM. The CDR3 is made up of 17 amino acids. As DNA, the CDR3 is TGTGCCAGCAGTTTTGGAGGGGAGGGACTAGCGGGCTATGAGCAGTTCTTC. Translation gives CASSFGGEGLAGYEQFF. The full variable domain, rest sourced from reference TRBV28 and TRBJ2-1, is DVKVTQSSRYLVKRTGEKVFLECVQDMDHENMFWYRQDPGLGLRLIYFSYDVKMKEKGDIPEGYSVSREKKERFSLILESASTNQTSMYLCASSFGGEGLAGYEQFFGPGTRLTVL.